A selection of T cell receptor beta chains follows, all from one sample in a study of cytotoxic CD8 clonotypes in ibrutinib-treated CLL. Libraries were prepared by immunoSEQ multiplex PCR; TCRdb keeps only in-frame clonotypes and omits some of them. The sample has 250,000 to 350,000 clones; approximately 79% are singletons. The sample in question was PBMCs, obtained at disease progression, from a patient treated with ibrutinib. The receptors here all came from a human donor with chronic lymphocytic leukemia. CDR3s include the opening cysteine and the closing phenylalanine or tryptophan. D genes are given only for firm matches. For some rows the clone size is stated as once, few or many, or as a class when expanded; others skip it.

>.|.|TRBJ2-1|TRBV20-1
TGCAGTGCCACATCGAAAAATGAGCAGTTCTTC
CSATSKNEQFF
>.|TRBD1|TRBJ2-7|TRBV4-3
TGCGCCAGCAGCCAAAAGGGGACAGGGATCCACGAGCAGTACTTC
CASSQKGTGIHEQYF
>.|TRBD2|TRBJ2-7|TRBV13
TGTGCCAGCAGCCCCTCCCCTAGCGGGGGAAGCTACGAGCAGTACTTC
CASSPSPSGGSYEQYF
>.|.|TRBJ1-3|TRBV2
TGTGCCAGCAGTGAGGACCGATCTGGAAACACCATATATTTT
CASSEDRSGNTIYF
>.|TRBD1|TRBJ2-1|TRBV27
TGTGCCAGCAGTTTAAGGACAGGCTCCTACAATGAGCAGTTCTTC
CASSLRTGSYNEQFF
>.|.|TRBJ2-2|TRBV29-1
TGCAGCGCCCGGCAATCCCTCACCAACACCGGGGAGCTGTTTTTT
CSARQSLTNTGELFF
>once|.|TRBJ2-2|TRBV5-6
TGTGCCAGCAGCTTGGTCTACAGGGCGACCGGGGAGCTGTTTTTT
CASSLVYRATGELFF
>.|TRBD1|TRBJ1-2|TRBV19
TGTGCCAGTAGATCCCCCTTGGACAGGGGGAGGAATGGCTACACCTTC
CASRSPLDRGRNGYTF
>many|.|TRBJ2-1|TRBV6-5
TGTGCCAGCAGAAGATCAGTAGTCAGTGAGCAGTTCTTC
CASRRSVVSEQFF
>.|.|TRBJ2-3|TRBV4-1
TGCGCCAGCAGCCAAACGAGGTCGGGGTGGGATACGCAGTATTTT
CASSQTRSGWDTQYF
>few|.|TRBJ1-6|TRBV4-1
TGCGCCAGCAGCCAGGGGAATTCACCCCTCCACTTT
CASSQGNSPLHF
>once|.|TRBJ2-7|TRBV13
TGTGCCAGCAGCTTAGGCCTCAGGGGCAGTTCCTACGAGCAGTACTTC
CASSLGLRGSSYEQYF
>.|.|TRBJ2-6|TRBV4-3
TGCGCCAGCAGCCAAGCCCCTTCTGGGGCCAACGTCCTGACTTTC
CASSQAPSGANVLTF
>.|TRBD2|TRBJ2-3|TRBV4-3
TGCGCCAGCAGCCAAGTGTTTGCGGGAGTGGGAGATACGCAGTATTTT
CASSQVFAGVGDTQYF
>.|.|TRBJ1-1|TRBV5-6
TGTGCCAGCAGCCCGTCGGGGCGCGAATCTACTGAAGCTTTCTTT
CASSPSGRESTEAFF
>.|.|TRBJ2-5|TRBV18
TGTGCCAGCTCACCACCATATCAGCAAGAGACCCAGTACTTC
CASSPPYQQETQYF
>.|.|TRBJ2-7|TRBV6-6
TGTGCCAGCACCCCGGGGGGCAGCCCCTACGAGCAGTACTTC
CASTPGGSPYEQYF
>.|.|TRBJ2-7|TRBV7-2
TGTGCCAGCAGCTTAACCCCTGCCTCCTACGAGCAGTACTTC
CASSLTPASYEQYF
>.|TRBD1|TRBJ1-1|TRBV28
TGTGCCACCCGCCGGGACAGGCTGACTGAAGCTTTCTTT
CATRRDRLTEAFF